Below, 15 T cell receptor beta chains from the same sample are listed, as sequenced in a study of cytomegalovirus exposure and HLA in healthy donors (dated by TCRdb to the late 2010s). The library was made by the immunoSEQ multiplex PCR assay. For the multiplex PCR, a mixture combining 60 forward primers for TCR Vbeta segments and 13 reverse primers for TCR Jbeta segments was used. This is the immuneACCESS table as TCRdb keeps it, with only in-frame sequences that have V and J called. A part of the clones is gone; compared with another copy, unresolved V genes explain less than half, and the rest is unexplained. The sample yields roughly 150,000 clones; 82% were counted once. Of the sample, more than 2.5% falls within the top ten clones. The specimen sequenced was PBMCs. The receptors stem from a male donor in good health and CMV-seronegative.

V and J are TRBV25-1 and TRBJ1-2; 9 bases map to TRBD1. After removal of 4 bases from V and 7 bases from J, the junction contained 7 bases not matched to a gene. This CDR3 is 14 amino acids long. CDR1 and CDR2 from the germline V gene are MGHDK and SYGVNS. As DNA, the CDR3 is TGTGCCAGCAGTGCGGGGACAGGGAAAAGTGGCTACACCTTC. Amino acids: CASSAGTGKSGYTF.

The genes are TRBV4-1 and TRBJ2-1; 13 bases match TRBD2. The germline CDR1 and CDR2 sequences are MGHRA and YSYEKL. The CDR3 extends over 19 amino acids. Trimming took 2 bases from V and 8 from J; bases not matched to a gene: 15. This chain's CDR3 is CASSQSTSGRAGHTDEQFF. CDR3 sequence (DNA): TGCGCCAGCAGCCAATCTACTAGCGGGAGGGCCGGTCACACCGATGAGCAGTTCTTC.

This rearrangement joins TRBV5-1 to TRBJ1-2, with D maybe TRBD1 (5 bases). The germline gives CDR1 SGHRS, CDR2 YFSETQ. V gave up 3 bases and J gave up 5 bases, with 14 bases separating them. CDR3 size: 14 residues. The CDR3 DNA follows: TGCGCCAGCAGCTCAATGGGACTGATTTATGGCTACACCTTC. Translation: CASSSMGLIYGYTF.

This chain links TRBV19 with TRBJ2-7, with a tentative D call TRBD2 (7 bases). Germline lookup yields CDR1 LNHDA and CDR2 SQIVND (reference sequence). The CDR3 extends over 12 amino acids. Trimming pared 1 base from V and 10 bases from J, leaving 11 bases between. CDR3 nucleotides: TGTGCCAGTAGTATAGGGGGGGGACACCAGTACTTC. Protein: CASSIGGGHQYF.

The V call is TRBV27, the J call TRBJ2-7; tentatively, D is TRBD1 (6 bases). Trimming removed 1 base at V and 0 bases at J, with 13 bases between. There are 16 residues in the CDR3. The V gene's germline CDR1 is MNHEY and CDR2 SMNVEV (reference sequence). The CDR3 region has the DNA TGTGCCAGCAGTTTATTGGGGGCGACGGTCTCCTACGAGCAGTACTTC. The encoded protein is CASSLLGATVSYEQYF.

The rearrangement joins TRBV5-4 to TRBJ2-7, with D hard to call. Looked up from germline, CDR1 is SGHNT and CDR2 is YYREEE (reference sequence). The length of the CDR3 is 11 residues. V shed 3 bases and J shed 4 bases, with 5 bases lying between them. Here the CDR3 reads CASSYNYEQYF. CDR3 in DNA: TGTGCCAGCAGCTACAATTACGAGCAGTACTTC.

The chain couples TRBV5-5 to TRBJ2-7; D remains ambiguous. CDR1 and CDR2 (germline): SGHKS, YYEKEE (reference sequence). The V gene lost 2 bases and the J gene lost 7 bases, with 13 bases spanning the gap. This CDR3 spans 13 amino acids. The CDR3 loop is CASSLERHLEQYF. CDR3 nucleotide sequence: TGTGCCAGCAGCTTAGAACGACACCTAGAGCAGTACTTC.

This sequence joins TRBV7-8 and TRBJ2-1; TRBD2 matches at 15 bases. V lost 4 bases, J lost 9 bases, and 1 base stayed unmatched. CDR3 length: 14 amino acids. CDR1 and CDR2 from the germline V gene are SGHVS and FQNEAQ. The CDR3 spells CASSWTSGRGEQFF. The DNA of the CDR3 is TGTGCCAGCAGCTGGACTAGCGGGAGGGGTGAGCAGTTCTTC.

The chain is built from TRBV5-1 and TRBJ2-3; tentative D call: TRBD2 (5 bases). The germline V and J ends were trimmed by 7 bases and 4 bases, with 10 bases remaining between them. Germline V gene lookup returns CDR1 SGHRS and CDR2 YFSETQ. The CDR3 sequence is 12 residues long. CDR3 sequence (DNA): TGCGCCAGCGGGTCCGGGGCAGATACGCAGTATTTT. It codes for CASGSGADTQYF.

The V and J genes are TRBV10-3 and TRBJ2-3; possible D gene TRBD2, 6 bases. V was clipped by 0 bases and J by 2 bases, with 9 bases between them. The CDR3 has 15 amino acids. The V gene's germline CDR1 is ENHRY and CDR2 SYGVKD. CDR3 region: CAISESSGHTDTQYF. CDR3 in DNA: TGTGCCATCAGTGAGTCTAGCGGCCACACAGATACGCAGTATTTT.

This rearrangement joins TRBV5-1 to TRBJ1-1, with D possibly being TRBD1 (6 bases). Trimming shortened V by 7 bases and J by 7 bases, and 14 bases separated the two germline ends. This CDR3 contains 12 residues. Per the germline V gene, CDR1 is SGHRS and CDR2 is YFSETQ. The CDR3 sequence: CASYRETSEAFF. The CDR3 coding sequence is TGCGCCAGCTACAGGGAAACGAGTGAAGCTTTCTTT.

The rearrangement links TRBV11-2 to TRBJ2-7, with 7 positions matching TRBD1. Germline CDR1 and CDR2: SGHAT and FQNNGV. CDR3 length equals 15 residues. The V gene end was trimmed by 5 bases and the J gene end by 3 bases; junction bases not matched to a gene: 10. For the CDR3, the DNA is TGTGCCAGCAGCGATACAGGGGAAGGGTACTACGAGCAGTACTTC. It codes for CASSDTGEGYYEQYF. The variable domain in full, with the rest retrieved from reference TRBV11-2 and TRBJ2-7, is EAGVAQSPRYKIIEKRQSVAFWCNPISGHATLYWYQQILGQGPKLLIQFQNNGVVDDSQLPKDRFSAERLKGVDSTLKIQPAKLEDSAVYLCASSDTGEGYYEQYFGPGTRLTVT.

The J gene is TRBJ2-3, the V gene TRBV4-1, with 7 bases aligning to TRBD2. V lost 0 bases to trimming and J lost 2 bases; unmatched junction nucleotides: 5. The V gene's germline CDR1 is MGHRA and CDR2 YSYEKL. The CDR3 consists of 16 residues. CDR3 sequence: CASSQETSRYTDTQYF. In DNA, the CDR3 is TGCGCCAGCAGCCAAGAGACTAGCAGATACACAGATACGCAGTATTTT.

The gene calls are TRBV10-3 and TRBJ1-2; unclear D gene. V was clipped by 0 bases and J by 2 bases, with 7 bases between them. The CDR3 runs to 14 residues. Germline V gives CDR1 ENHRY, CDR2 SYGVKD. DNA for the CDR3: TGTGCCATCAGTGAGTCGGGAGGAAACTATGGCTACACCTTC. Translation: CAISESGGNYGYTF.

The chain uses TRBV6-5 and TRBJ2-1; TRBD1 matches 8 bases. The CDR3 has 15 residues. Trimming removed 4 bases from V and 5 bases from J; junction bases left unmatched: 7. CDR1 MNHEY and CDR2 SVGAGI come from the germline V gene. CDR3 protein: CASSSQTGANNEQFF. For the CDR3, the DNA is TGTGCCAGCAGTTCTCAGACAGGGGCGAACAATGAGCAGTTCTTC.